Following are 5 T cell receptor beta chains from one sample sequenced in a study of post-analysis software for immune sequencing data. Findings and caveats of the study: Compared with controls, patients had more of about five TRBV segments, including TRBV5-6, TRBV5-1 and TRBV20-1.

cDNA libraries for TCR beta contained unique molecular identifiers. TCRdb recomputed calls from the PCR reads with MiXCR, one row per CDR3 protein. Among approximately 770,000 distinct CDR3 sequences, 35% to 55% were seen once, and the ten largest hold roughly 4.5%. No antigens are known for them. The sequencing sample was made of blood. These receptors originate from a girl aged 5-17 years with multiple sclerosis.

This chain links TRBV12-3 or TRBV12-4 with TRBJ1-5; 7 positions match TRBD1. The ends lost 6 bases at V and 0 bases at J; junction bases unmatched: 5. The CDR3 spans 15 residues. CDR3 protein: CASSQTGDSNQPQHF. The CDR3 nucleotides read TGTGCCAGCAGCCAAACAGGGGATAGCAATCAGCCCCAGCATTTT.

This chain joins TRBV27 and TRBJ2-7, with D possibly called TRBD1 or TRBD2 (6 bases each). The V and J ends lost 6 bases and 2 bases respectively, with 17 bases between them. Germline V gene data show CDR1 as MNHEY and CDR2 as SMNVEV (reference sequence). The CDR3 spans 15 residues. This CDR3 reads CASSRGDTRAYEQYF. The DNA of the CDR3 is TGTGCCAGCAGCCGCGGGGACACAAGAGCCTACGAGCAGTACTTC.

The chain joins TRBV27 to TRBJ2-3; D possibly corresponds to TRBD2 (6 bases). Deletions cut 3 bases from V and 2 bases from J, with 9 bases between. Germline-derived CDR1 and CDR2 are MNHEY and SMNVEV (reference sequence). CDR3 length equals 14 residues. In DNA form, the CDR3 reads TGTGCCAGCAGTTTTTCGGGAGTCACAGATACGCAGTATTTT. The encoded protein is CASSFSGVTDTQYF.

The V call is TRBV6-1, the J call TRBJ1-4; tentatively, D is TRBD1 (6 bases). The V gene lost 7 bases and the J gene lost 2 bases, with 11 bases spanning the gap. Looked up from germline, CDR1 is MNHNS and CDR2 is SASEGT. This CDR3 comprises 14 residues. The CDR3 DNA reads TGTGCCAGCAACAGGGTGGCCACTAATGAAAAACTGTTTTTT. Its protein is CASNRVATNEKLFF.

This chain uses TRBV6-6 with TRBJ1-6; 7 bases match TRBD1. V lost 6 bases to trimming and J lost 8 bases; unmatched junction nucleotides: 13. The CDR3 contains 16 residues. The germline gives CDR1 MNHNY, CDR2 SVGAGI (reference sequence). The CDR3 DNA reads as TGTGCCAGCAGCCCACGGAGGGGGCAGGGGGATTCACCCCTCCACTTT. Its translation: CASSPRRGQGDSPLHF.